A selection of T cell receptor beta chains follows, all from one sample in a study of T cells after yellow fever vaccination. TCRdb reanalysed the 5' RACE reads using MiXCR and keeps one entry per CDR3 protein. The data hold about 330,000 distinct CDR3 sequences, with over 3.5% observed a single time. Material: PBMCs, obtained 5 days after the yellow fever booster vaccination. Receptors were obtained from a man aged 18 to 30 who received the YFV17D yellow fever vaccine. The CDR3 runs from the conserved cysteine through the conserved F or W. The D gene is left open where the match is weak. A clone size is listed for some rows: how often the clone was seen (once, few, many), or a class if it is expanded.

cdr3_aa cdr3_nt d_call j_call v_call clone_size
CATGHIDTQYF TGTGCCACCGGGCATATAGATACGCAGTATTTT - TRBJ2-3 TRBV24-1 -
CSARKPTFYEQYF TGCAGTGCTAGAAAACCGACATTCTACGAGCAGTACTTC - TRBJ2-7 TRBV20-1 many
CASSLGVVQYSNEQFF TGTGCCAGCAGCTTGGGCGTGGTTCAGTATTCCAATGAGCAGTTCTTC - TRBJ2-1 TRBV5-4 few
CASSLGDRGSGEKLFF TGCGCCAGCAGCTTGGGAGACAGGGGGTCTGGTGAAAAACTGTTTTTT TRBD1 TRBJ1-4 TRBV5-1 many
CASSFGRGRDEQYF TGCGCCAGCAGCTTCGGACGGGGGAGGGACGAGCAGTACTTC TRBD2 TRBJ2-7 TRBV5-1 many
CATRGGQETQYF TGTGCCACCCGCGGGGGCCAAGAGACCCAGTACTTC TRBD2 TRBJ2-5 TRBV24-1 -
CAWSVLASGADTQYF TGTGCCTGGAGTGTACTAGCGTCCGGGGCAGATACGCAGTATTTT TRBD2 TRBJ2-3 TRBV30 few
CASSLVSDPQYF TGTGCCAGCAGCTTGGTTTCCGATCCCCAGTACTTC - TRBJ2-5 TRBV5-6 many
CASSRQGMLSGNTIYF TGTGCCAGCAGCCGACAGGGTATGCTGAGTGGAAACACCATATATTTT TRBD1 TRBJ1-3 TRBV12-3/TRBV12-4 few
CASSSPRTGNEKLFF TGTGCCAGCAGCAGTCCACGGACGGGTAATGAAAAACTGTTTTTT - TRBJ1-4 TRBV27 few
CASSLGGGGTGELFF TGTGCCAGCAGCCTGGGGGGAGGAGGGACCGGGGAGCTGTTTTTT - TRBJ2-2 TRBV7-2 many
CSAPIPTGPSGNTIYF TGCAGTGCGCCGATCCCGACAGGGCCCTCTGGAAACACCATATATTTT TRBD1 TRBJ1-3 TRBV20-1 -
CASSYSNGAADTQYF TGTGCCAGCAGTTACTCGAACGGGGCAGCGGATACGCAGTATTTT - TRBJ2-3 TRBV6-5 -
CASSLEGQGGTEAFF TGCGCCAGCAGCTTGGAGGGACAGGGCGGCACTGAAGCTTTCTTT TRBD1 TRBJ1-1 TRBV5-1 -
CASSTQGPYGYTF TGTGCCAGCAGCACACAGGGACCCTATGGCTACACCTTC - TRBJ1-2 TRBV7-9 few
CASSRNGGRGYDEQFF TGTGCCAGCAGCCGTAACGGGGGGAGAGGGTATGATGAGCAGTTCTTC TRBD2 TRBJ2-1 TRBV7-2 -
CASSPTTSGGGETQYF TGTGCCAGTAGCCCTACCACTAGCGGGGGTGGGGAGACCCAGTACTTC TRBD2 TRBJ2-5 TRBV19 few
CASSASATLPLHF TGTGCCAGTAGTGCTTCCGCGACCCTACCCCTCCACTTT - TRBJ1-6 TRBV19 -
CASSLEFGKMNTEAFF TGTGCCAGCAGCTTAGAGTTTGGAAAAATGAACACTGAAGCTTTCTTT - TRBJ1-1 TRBV11-2 many
CASRGQGAGNTIYF TGTGCCAGCAGGGGACAGGGTGCAGGAAACACCATATATTTT TRBD1 TRBJ1-3 TRBV12-3/TRBV12-4 many
CASSPWAQETQYF TGTGCCAGCAGCCCCTGGGCCCAAGAGACCCAGTACTTC - TRBJ2-5 TRBV11-2 few
CASSLGEGRGYTF TGTGCCAGCAGCTTAGGGGAGGGAAGAGGCTACACCTTC - TRBJ1-2 TRBV7-2 -
CASGTGSNYGYTF TGTGCCAGCGGAACAGGTTCTAACTATGGCTACACCTTC - TRBJ1-2 TRBV7-3 few
CASSFTPTGRNTGELFF TGCGCCAGCAGCTTCACTCCGACAGGGCGGAACACCGGGGAGCTGTTTTTT TRBD1 TRBJ2-2 TRBV5-1 few
CASTLSPPRASYGNEQFF TGTGCCAGCACTCTTAGTCCCCCACGGGCGAGCTATGGTAATGAGCAGTTCTTC - TRBJ2-1 TRBV6-6 -
CASSSGQLGEYGYTF TGCGCCAGCAGTTCCGGACAGCTGGGGGAATATGGCTACACCTTC - TRBJ1-2 TRBV5-1 -
CASSPPKGTGGNYNEQFF TGTGCCAGCTCACCACCGAAGGGGACAGGGGGCAACTACAATGAGCAGTTCTTC TRBD1 TRBJ2-1 TRBV18 -
CSASGTANYGYTF TGCAGTGCTAGCGGGACCGCAAACTATGGCTACACCTTC - TRBJ1-2 TRBV20-1 -
CASSPDWTGNTIYF TGCGCCAGCAGCCCCGATTGGACTGGAAACACCATATATTTT - TRBJ1-3 TRBV5-1 -
CASSLGTITGELFF TGTGCCAGCAGCCTCGGGACTATCACCGGGGAGCTGTTTTTT TRBD2 TRBJ2-2 TRBV12-3/TRBV12-4 few
CASSPKVLNTEAFF TGTGCCAGCAGCCCTAAAGTCTTGAACACTGAAGCTTTCTTT - TRBJ1-1 TRBV12-3/TRBV12-4 few
CASSNGGHGLNTEAFF TGCGCCAGCAGCAACGGTGGGCACGGACTGAACACTGAAGCTTTCTTT - TRBJ1-1 TRBV5-1 many
CASSKARAGETQYF TGTGCCAGCAGCAAAGCCAGGGCGGGAGAGACCCAGTACTTC - TRBJ2-5 TRBV7-2 many
CASNIRGGPYNERFF TGTGCCAGCAACATACGCGGGGGCCCCTACAATGAGCGTTTCTTC - TRBJ2-1 TRBV6-1 few
CASSLVVGGPSNEQFF TGCGCCAGCAGCTTGGTGGTCGGGGGCCCCTCCAATGAGCAGTTCTTC - TRBJ2-1 TRBV5-1 many
CASSGRGGNTEAFF TGTGCCAGCAGCGGAAGGGGGGGGAACACTGAAGCTTTCTTT - TRBJ1-1 TRBV9 few
CAISPKTRLETQYF TGTGCCATCAGTCCGAAGACTAGGCTAGAGACCCAGTACTTC - TRBJ2-5 TRBV10-3 few
CAISESGQGSEKLFF TGTGCCATCAGTGAGTCGGGACAGGGGAGTGAAAAACTGTTTTTT TRBD1 TRBJ1-4 TRBV10-3 many
CASSPSRDQPQHF TGTGCCAGCTCACCTAGTAGGGACCAGCCCCAGCATTTT - TRBJ1-5 TRBV18 few
CASSFGRDSYNEQFF TGTGCCAGCAGTTTCGGCAGGGACAGCTACAATGAGCAGTTCTTC TRBD1 TRBJ2-1 TRBV27 few
CASSSPDRISNQPQHF TGTGCCAGCAGCTCCCCGGACCGTATTAGCAATCAGCCCCAGCATTTT - TRBJ1-5 TRBV7-2 few
CASSQGGALNTGELFF TGTGCCAGCAGCCAGGGGGGGGCCCTGAACACCGGGGAGCTGTTTTTT - TRBJ2-2 TRBV4-2 few
CASSSTGRGAKNIQYF TGTGCCAGCAGTTCGACAGGGAGGGGGGCCAAAAACATTCAGTACTTC - TRBJ2-4 TRBV6-5 -
CASSAHPTADTDTQYF TGTGCCAGCAGCGCCCACCCGACAGCAGACACAGATACGCAGTATTTT - TRBJ2-3 TRBV9 few
CASTFTGSSYEQYF TGTGCCAGCACCTTCACAGGGAGCTCCTACGAGCAGTACTTC - TRBJ2-7 TRBV6-6 few
CSARPTGSDGYTF TGCAGTGCTAGACCCACAGGTTCGGATGGCTACACCTTC - TRBJ1-2 TRBV20-1 few